One sample yielded the 29 T cell receptor beta chains listed below, sequenced in a study of T cells in Graves' hyperthyroidism and ophthalmopathy (dated by TCRdb to the late 2010s). The library was obtained by multiplex PCR. Sequencing used an Illumina HiSeq 2000. The TCR beta CDR3 regions were amplified from RNA transcripts. The first round of RT-PCR for the TCR CDR3 was performed with the HTBI primer set and the Qiagen OneStep RT-PCR kit. TCRdb applied fastp at Q25 and MiXCR to the public reads, then kept only in-frame beta chains. Merged by CDR3 protein, the rows form single entries marked with the most common genes and DNA. The sample table records approximately 690,000 distinct CDR3 sequences; under 25% of these occur just once. About 34% of the sample belongs to the ten largest clones. The sample consisted of blood. These receptors came from a man aged 25 to 40 with Graves' ophthalmopathy.

The genes are TRBV11-2 and TRBJ1-6; tentatively, D is TRBD1 (5 bases). The CDR3 is made up of 17 amino acids. Germline-derived CDR1 and CDR2 are SGHAT and FQNNGV. Trimming shortened V by 1 base and J by 11 bases, and 21 bases separated the two germline ends. CDR3 in DNA: TGTGCCAGCAGCTTAGTCAAGGATCCCAGGGAGAGCCCACCCCTCCACTTT. Translated: CASSLVKDPRESPPLHF.

This clonotype has more than one count but fewer than ten. The chain links TRBV7-2 to TRBJ2-2; D unclear. CDR1 SGHTA and CDR2 FQGNSA come from the germline V gene. The CDR3 consists of 13 residues. The V and J ends lost 5 bases and 5 bases respectively, with 9 bases between them. CDR3 sequence (DNA): TGTGCCAGCAGCCTGACCCCTACCGGGGAGCTGTTTTTT. Amino acids: CASSLTPTGELFF.

This clonotype was observed a few times. The chain is built from TRBV5-1 and TRBJ2-7, with D perhaps given as TRBD1 or TRBD2 (5 bases each). Trimming pared 4 bases from V and 1 base from J, leaving 15 bases between. This CDR3 is 15 amino acids long. The V gene's germline CDR1 is SGHRS and CDR2 YFSETQ. CDR3 loop: CASSKRGDPSYEQYF. CDR3 bases: TGCGCCAGCAGCAAGCGAGGGGATCCTTCCTACGAGCAGTACTTC.

This sequence joins TRBV29-1 and TRBJ2-7; TRBD1 is a possible D gene (6 bases). Germline V lookup: CDR1 SQVTM, CDR2 ANQGSEA. Deletions cut 7 bases from V and 1 base from J, with 11 bases between. This CDR3 is built from 12 residues. The CDR3 sequence: CSAETGSYEQYF. The CDR3 nucleotides read TGCAGCGCAGAGACAGGATCCTACGAGCAGTACTTC.

The chain has TRBV7-3 and TRBJ2-3, with a weak D call TRBD2 (6 bases). This CDR3 has 14 amino acids. The V end lost 6 bases, the J end lost 2 bases, and 12 bases lay between the germline ends. The germline V gene has CDR1 SGHTA and CDR2 FQGTGA. CDR3 in amino acids: CASREGFDTDTQYF. CDR3 sequence (DNA): TGTGCCAGCAGGGAGGGTTTCGACACAGATACGCAGTATTTT.

This clonotype showed up many times. The chain employs TRBV5-1 and TRBJ1-1; perhaps TRBD1 as D (5 bases). In germline, CDR1 is SGHRS, CDR2 YFSETQ. Trimming shortened V by 0 bases and J by 8 bases, and 11 bases separated the two germline ends. The CDR3 consists of 13 residues. CDR3 sequence reads: CASSLDQGAEAFF. The CDR3 DNA follows: TGCGCCAGCAGCTTGGATCAAGGGGCGGAAGCTTTCTTT. Complete variable domain (other parts from reference TRBV5-1 and TRBJ1-1): KAGVTQTPRYLIKTRGQQVTLSCSPISGHRSVSWYQQTPGQGLQFLFEYFSETQRNKGNFPGRFSGRQFSNSRSEMNVSTLELGDSALYLCASSLDQGAEAFFGQGTRLTVV.

This clonotype has only a few counts. The V and J genes are TRBV29-1 and TRBJ2-5; D remains ambiguous. Germline lookup yields CDR1 SQVTM and CDR2 ANQGSEA. The CDR3 has 12 amino acids. V gave up 4 bases and J gave up 2 bases, with 8 bases separating them. The CDR3 DNA sequence: TGCAGCGTTGTTGAGGTACAAGAGACCCAGTACTTC. Translating gives CSVVEVQETQYF.

This clonotype was seen many times. The chain employs TRBV3-1 and TRBJ1-5, with 7 bases identical to TRBD1. The V and J ends lost 0 bases and 6 bases, in that order; junction bases with no gene match: 8. This CDR3 is built from 16 residues. The germline gives CDR1 LGHDT, CDR2 YNNKEL (reference sequence). The CDR3 region has the DNA TGTGCCAGCAGCCAAGATTCCGGACAGGTGGGTCAGCCCCAGCATTTT. Amino acids: CASSQDSGQVGQPQHF.

The V and J genes are TRBV5-1 and TRBJ2-5, with a weak D call TRBD1 (7 bases). From germline, CDR1 is SGHRS and CDR2 YFSETQ. The V end was cut by 5 bases, the J end by 12 bases, with 17 bases between. The CDR3 totals 12 residues. CDR3 amino acids: CASRRDSSTEYF. The CDR3, as DNA: TGCGCCAGCAGGCGGGACAGTTCGACGGAGTACTTC.

The gene calls are TRBV5-4 and TRBJ1-3; D unclear. The CDR3 consists of 13 residues. V gave up 4 bases and J gave up 4 bases, with 9 bases separating them. The V gene's germline CDR1 is SGHNT and CDR2 YYREEE (reference sequence). The CDR3 nucleotides are TGTGCCAGCAGCCCGATGGGGGGAAACACCATATATTTT. Its protein product is CASSPMGGNTIYF.

V gene TRBV30 combines with J gene TRBJ1-1; D not certain. CDR1 is GTSNPN and CDR2 is SVGIG in the germline V gene (reference sequence). The CDR3 runs 11 residues. The V end lost 4 bases, the J end lost 1 base, and 4 bases lay between the germline ends. DNA of the CDR3: TGTGCCTGGACAACGAACACTGAAGCTTTCTTT. It specifies CAWTTNTEAFF.

This clonotype was detected many times. One junction end disagrees with the germline gene, perhaps due to a read error. V usage is TRBV3-1 and J usage is TRBJ2-7; D unresolved. CDR3 length: 16 amino acids. The germline V gene encodes CDR1 LGHDT and CDR2 YNNKEL (reference sequence). The CDR3 nucleotides read TGTGCCAGCAGCCAAGATTTAGGCTCCCTCTCCCACGAGCAGTACTTC. It is translated as CASSQDLGSLSHEQYF.

The V call is TRBV11-2, the J call TRBJ2-2; 9 bases are a match to TRBD2. Trimming at V came to 5 bases and at J to 2 bases, leaving 9 bases not matched to a gene. The CDR3 has 17 residues. Germline assignment: CDR1 SGHAT and CDR2 FQNNGV. CDR3 in amino acids: CASSLGFGTSNTGELFF. The CDR3 DNA reads TGTGCCAGCAGCCTAGGCTTTGGGACTAGCAACACCGGGGAGCTGTTTTTT.

There are many counts of this clonotype. The V gene is TRBV12-3 or TRBV12-4, the J gene TRBJ1-1; the match to TRBD1 covers 7 bases. Germline trimming cut 5 bases from V and 5 bases from J; bases unmatched to any gene: 8. The CDR3 runs to 14 residues. CDR3 residues: CASSQQGLGTEAFF. CDR3 DNA sequence: TGTGCCAGCAGTCAACAGGGGCTTGGGACTGAAGCTTTCTTT.

The rearrangement links TRBV15 to TRBJ1-5; TRBD1 matches 7 bases. The CDR3 spans 16 residues. With V trimmed by 2 bases and J by 4 bases, 8 bases remained unmatched. The germline CDR1 and CDR2 sequences are LNHNV and YYDKDF (reference sequence). CDR3 protein: CATSRPRDSSNQPQHF. In DNA form, the CDR3 reads TGTGCCACCAGCAGACCGAGGGACAGCTCAAATCAGCCCCAGCATTTT.

The rearrangement links TRBV12-3 or TRBV12-4 to TRBJ1-2; no clear D gene. V dropped 4 bases and J dropped 4 bases, with 10 bases sitting between them. This CDR3 is built from 13 residues. The CDR3 DNA follows: TGTGCCAGCAGTTCCACAGTATCCTATGGCTACACCTTC. It is translated as CASSSTVSYGYTF.

This chain connects TRBV10-1 to TRBJ2-1; TRBD2 agrees at 8 bases. Germline CDR1 WNHNN, CDR2 SYGVQD (reference sequence). The CDR3 contains 16 residues. V was pared by 3 bases and J by 4 bases, with 8 bases of the junction left unmatched. The DNA of the CDR3 is TGCGCCAGCAGTGACCCGGGAGGGGAGGGGTACAATGAGCAGTTCTTC. Its protein product is CASSDPGGEGYNEQFF.

Ten or more counts support this clonotype. The CDR3 is CASRQQGRNTEAFF. CDR3 in DNA: TGTGCCAGCAGACAACAAGGAAGGAACACTGAAGCTTTCTTT. The chain recombines TRBV28 with TRBJ1-1; D remains unclear. The CDR3 loop spans 14 amino acids. The germline V gene encodes CDR1 MDHEN and CDR2 SYDVKM. V was trimmed by 6 bases and J by 1 base, leaving 12 bases between them.

This clonotype was counted a few times. The V and J genes are TRBV5-1 and TRBJ1-1, with D uncertain. The CDR3 is made up of 14 amino acids. V was cut by 4 bases and J by 8 bases, with 18 bases left in between. Germline V gene lookup returns CDR1 SGHRS and CDR2 YFSETQ. This CDR3 is CASSQVGRHLEAFF. The CDR3 coding sequence is TGCGCCAGCAGCCAAGTAGGCCGACACCTAGAAGCTTTCTTT.

In its sample, this clonotype was seen a few times. The chain carries TRBV2 and TRBJ2-1; D call uncertain. Germline CDR1 and CDR2: SNHLY and FYNNEI. CDR3 length: 10 residues. The V gene lost 7 bases and the J gene lost 9 bases, with 7 bases spanning the gap. CDR3 sequence reads: CASKLGEQFF. CDR3 DNA sequence: TGTGCCAGCAAGCTCGGTGAGCAGTTCTTC.

This clonotype has only a few counts. The J gene is TRBJ2-3, the V gene TRBV12-3 or TRBV12-4, with TRBD2 identical over 12 bases. Losses at the gene ends were 3 bases for V and 4 bases for J; bases not matched to a gene: 8. The CDR3 is 17 residues long. Written as DNA, the CDR3 is TGTGCCAGCAGTTTCGCGACTAGCGGGAGTCGCGCAGATACGCAGTATTTT. Amino acid sequence: CASSFATSGSRADTQYF.

The chain is built from TRBV5-1 and TRBJ2-7; 10 bases are a match to TRBD1. The CDR3 sequence is 15 residues long. Germline CDR1 and CDR2: SGHRS and YFSETQ. The V gene end was trimmed by 4 bases and the J gene end by 6 bases; junction bases not matched to a gene: 10. The CDR3 spells CASSKIGTGDFEQYF. The DNA of the CDR3 is TGCGCCAGCAGCAAAATCGGGACAGGGGATTTCGAGCAGTACTTC. Together with reference TRBV5-1 and TRBJ2-7, the CDR3 gives the full variable domain: KAGVTQTPRYLIKTRGQQVTLSCSPISGHRSVSWYQQTPGQGLQFLFEYFSETQRNKGNFPGRFSGRQFSNSRSEMNVSTLELGDSALYLCASSKIGTGDFEQYFGPGTRLTVT.

The J gene is TRBJ2-7, the V gene TRBV7-2; TRBD2 might be the D (6 bases). The CDR3 is 14 amino acids. Germline CDR1 is SGHTA and CDR2 is FQGNSA. V was trimmed by 5 bases and J by 0 bases, leaving 11 bases between them. CDR3 residues: CASSPTRNSYEQYF. The CDR3 region has the DNA TGTGCCAGCAGCCCGACTAGGAACTCCTACGAGCAGTACTTC.

This clonotype has more than one count but fewer than ten. Just one base apart from a much larger clone, this may be a read error. The CDR3: CASSRAGNEQFF. DNA of the CDR3: TGTGCCAGCAGCCGAGCGGGCAATGAGCAGTTCTTC. V gene TRBV3-1 combines with J gene TRBJ2-1, with D maybe TRBD2 (6 bases). Trimming stripped 4 bases from V and 6 bases from J, with 7 bases between. Germline-derived CDR1 and CDR2 are LGHDT and YNNKEL (reference sequence). This CDR3 has 12 residues.

The chain uses TRBV14 and TRBJ2-3; D tentatively reads TRBD1 or TRBD2 (5 bases each). CDR1 is SGHDN, CDR2 FVKESK, per germline. V was trimmed by 4 bases and J by 6 bases, leaving 17 bases between them. This CDR3 has 15 residues. CDR3 in DNA: TGTGCCAGCAGCCTTCCACTAGGGGAATCCGATACGCAGTATTTT. It yields the protein CASSLPLGESDTQYF.

This clonotype occurred a few times. The genes are TRBV11-2 and TRBJ1-1, with 8 bases lining up with TRBD1. CDR3 length: 14 amino acids. CDR1 is SGHAT, CDR2 FQNNGV, per germline. Trimming cost V 3 bases and J 4 bases; bases outside gene matches: 4. The DNA of the CDR3 is TGTGCCAGCAGCTTTCTGACAGGGGTCACTGAAGCTTTCTTT. Protein product: CASSFLTGVTEAFF.

The genes are TRBV6-2 or TRBV6-3 and TRBJ2-7; 8 bases are shared with TRBD2. CDR1 MNHEY and CDR2 SVGEGT come from the germline V gene. Germline trimming cut 5 bases from V and 1 base from J; bases unmatched to any gene: 7. This CDR3 contains 15 residues. In DNA, the CDR3 is TGTGCCAGCAGTGCAACTAGCGGAGCTTCCTACGAGCAGTACTTC. It specifies CASSATSGASYEQYF.

The chain links TRBV4-3 to TRBJ2-7; D gene ambiguous. CDR1 LGHNA and CDR2 YSLEER come from the germline V gene. This CDR3 contains 15 residues. Trimming removed 0 bases from V and 0 bases from J, with 9 bases in between. The CDR3 spells CASSQDRTSSYEQYF. CDR3 DNA: TGCGCCAGCAGCCAAGACAGGACGAGCTCCTACGAGCAGTACTTC.

The chain recombines TRBV7-9 with TRBJ2-3; D gene ambiguous. V was trimmed by 1 base and J by 5 bases, leaving 7 bases between them. Looked up from germline, CDR1 is SEHNR and CDR2 is FQNEAQ (reference sequence). CDR3 size: 13 residues. For the CDR3, the DNA is TGTGCCAGCAGCTTAGGAGCGAAAGATACGCAGTATTTT. Protein sequence: CASSLGAKDTQYF.